The clone carrying this T cell receptor beta chain was counted a single time. Its antigen remains unidentified. Trimming stripped 7 bases from V and 4 bases from J, with 17 bases between. The CDR3 spans 15 residues. Germline CDR1 and CDR2: MNHNS and SASEGT. Amplification used 60 Vbeta primers and 13 Jbeta primers. Using immunoSEQ multiplex PCR, the repertoire was profiled, and TCRdb retains in-frame clones only, with some absent. The table lists approximately 100,000 clones, more than 75% of them singletons, with roughly 12% in the top ten. The data stem from a study of cytomegalovirus exposure and HLA in healthy donors. Study-wide background: About 85 million unique TCR sequences came from HLA-typed donors in an early release.

Findings of the study overall: Sequencing had likely introduced a cluster of highly shared sequence variants as an artifact. Earlier findings revealed that most TCR beta V segments proved productive either about 90% or about 30% of the time.

The source material was PBMCs. The rearrangement links TRBV6-1 to TRBJ1-5; D not certain. The receptor was isolated from a woman aged 40 to 49 in good health and CMV-seropositive. DNA of the CDR3: TGTGCCAGCAACCAGGCTTGGGCAGAAAATCAGCCCCAGCATTTT. Amino acids: CASNQAWAENQPQHF.